The TCR beta chain under discussion was sequenced for a study of blood T cells in healthy people across ages. Germline loops: CDR1 SGHTA, CDR2 FQGNSA. The CDR3 runs to 12 residues. V lost 6 bases, J lost 4 bases, and 10 bases lay in between. Then a second PCR, running about 7 to 11 cycles, was carried out with a sample-barcoded 5' primer and a J-beta primer mix. In TCRdb, the 5' RACE reads were re-called with MiXCR into one record per CDR3 protein. This sample yields around 900,000 distinct CDR3 sequences, of which approximately 50% are seen a single time; about 22% belongs to the top ten. This TCR came from a woman aged 55-70 years in good health. The sample comprised blood. This sequence joins TRBV7-2 and TRBJ2-7, with D hard to call. The CDR3 region has the DNA TGTGCCAGCAGTACAGCTAATTACGAGCAGTACTTC. It specifies CASSTANYEQYF. Full variable domain (outside the CDR3, taken from reference TRBV7-2 and TRBJ2-7): GAGVSQSPSNKVTEKGKDVELRCDPISGHTALYWYRQSLGQGLEFLIYFQGNSAPDKSGLPSDRFSAERTGGSVSTLTIQRTQQEDSAVYLCASSTANYEQYFGPGTRLTVT.